The rows below give T cell receptor beta chains drawn from one sample of a study of shared clonotypes between healthy human individuals. Measured with immunoSEQ multiplex PCR; TCRdb has only the in-frame clones, and not every one. The sample lists a few million clones, 85% to 95% seen once, with approximately 0.39% in the top ten. The specimen sequenced was naive CD4+ T cells from PBMCs. Receptors originate from a man in his late teens or twenties in good health. Some clones in this sample may be carry-over from other donors' samples. Each CDR3 is given with its conserved first and last residue. Fields, in order: J gene, D gene, clone size, V gene, CDR3 protein. The D gene is left open where the match is weak. Clone size is given for some rows only: seen once, a few or many times, or a class if the clone is expanded.

>TRBJ1-2|NA|NA|TRBV10-1
CASTAVGGYTF
>TRBJ1-3|NA|NA|TRBV29-1
CSVSSGFGNTIYF
>TRBJ2-2|NA|NA|TRBV4-1
CASSPRPRGVGNGELFF
>TRBJ1-5|NA|NA|TRBV2
CASSEQGPQHF
>TRBJ2-4|TRBD2|NA|TRBV7-2
CASTLAGSVLAKNIQYF
>TRBJ1-2|NA|NA|TRBV7-8
CASGILPHGYTF
>TRBJ2-1|NA|NA|TRBV6-1
CASSGESGAHEQFF
>TRBJ2-2|TRBD2|NA|TRBV28
CASSSPPSGRGNTGELFF
>TRBJ2-2|NA|NA|TRBV5-4
CASSLEARNTGELFF
>TRBJ1-1|NA|NA|TRBV5-1
CASSLWAGVNTEAFF
>NA|NA|NA|TRBV29-1
CSVERGADEQYF
>TRBJ2-6|NA|NA|TRBV2
CASRPGGNVLTF
>TRBJ1-2|TRBD1|once|TRBV28
CASRGQGAFTF
>TRBJ1-4|TRBD1|NA|TRBV29-1
CSVELGTGGGKLFF
>TRBJ1-5|NA|NA|TRBV7-9
CASSLVRGVGNQPQHF
>TRBJ1-2|TRBD1|once|TRBV4-1
CASSQDRGHNYGYTF
>TRBJ1-2|NA|NA|TRBV14
CASSQDYYPRYGYTF
>TRBJ1-3|NA|NA|TRBV14
CASSQRAGNTIYF
>TRBJ2-5|NA|NA|TRBV5-8
CASSPRETQYF
>TRBJ2-3|NA|NA|TRBV6-5
CASSPRTASTDTQYF
>TRBJ2-7|NA|NA|TRBV28
CASTNLGGTALEQYF
>TRBJ2-1|TRBD2|NA|TRBV19
CASSASGTLDEQFF
>TRBJ2-1|TRBD2|NA|TRBV5-1
CASSLGLAALNEQFF
>TRBJ1-5|NA|NA|TRBV2
CASSTGGHEGQPQHF
>TRBJ2-5|TRBD2|NA|TRBV7-2
CASSLRTSDQETQYF
>TRBJ2-7|NA|NA|TRBV30
CANPWRERGSYEQYF
>TRBJ2-5|NA|NA|TRBV6-5
CASSLRGPLETQYF
>TRBJ1-6|NA|NA|TRBV30
CAWSPDRHSPLHF
>TRBJ2-1|NA|NA|TRBV30
CAWRRGSSYNEQFF
>TRBJ2-1|NA|NA|TRBV10-3
CATGERWDNEQFF
>TRBJ2-6|NA|NA|TRBV9
CASSLPLGDRPEGANVLTF
>TRBJ2-5|NA|NA|TRBV5-6
CASSLSETQYF
>TRBJ1-5|TRBD1|NA|TRBV28
CASSRGTGVQPQHF
>TRBJ2-1|TRBD2|NA|TRBV19
CASRLEGLAASNEQFF
>TRBJ1-5|NA|NA|TRBV7-2
CASSSARDNQPQHF
>TRBJ2-7|TRBD2|NA|TRBV7-2
CASSSGLAASEQYF
>TRBJ2-7|NA|NA|TRBV6-1
CASSAPGLEYEQYF
>TRBJ2-7|TRBD2|NA|TRBV28
CASSFPGTSGRVKGPYEQYF
>TRBJ2-2|TRBD2|NA|TRBV4-3
CASSQGGGTGELFF
>TRBJ1-5|NA|NA|TRBV21-1
CASSKQPGVNQPQHF
>TRBJ2-1|NA|once|TRBV5-6
CASSSRGGSYNEQFF
>TRBJ2-4|NA|NA|TRBV28
CASSPAWAKNIQYF
>TRBJ1-1|TRBD1|NA|TRBV30
CACKGGQGGTEAFF
>TRBJ1-1|TRBD1|NA|TRBV18
CASSPPGTGGVGTEAFF
>TRBJ1-4|TRBD1|NA|TRBV28
CASSPHGQGHANEKLFF
>TRBJ2-7|TRBD2|few|TRBV6-1
CASISPGLVSYEQYF
>TRBJ2-5|NA|once|TRBV28
CASSPLGGSRETQYF